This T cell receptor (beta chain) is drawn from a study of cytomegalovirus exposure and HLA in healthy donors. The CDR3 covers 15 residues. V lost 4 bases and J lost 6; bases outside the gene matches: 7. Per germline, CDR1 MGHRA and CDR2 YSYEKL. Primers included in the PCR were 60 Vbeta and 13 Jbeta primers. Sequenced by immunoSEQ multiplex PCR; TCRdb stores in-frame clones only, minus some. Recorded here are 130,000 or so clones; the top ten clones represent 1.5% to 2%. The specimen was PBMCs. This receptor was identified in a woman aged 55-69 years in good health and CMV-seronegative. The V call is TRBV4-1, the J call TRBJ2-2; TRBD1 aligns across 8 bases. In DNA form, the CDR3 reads TGCGCCAGCAGCCGCCAGGGGGCGACTCCCGGGGAGCTGTTTTTT. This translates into CASSRQGATPGELFF.